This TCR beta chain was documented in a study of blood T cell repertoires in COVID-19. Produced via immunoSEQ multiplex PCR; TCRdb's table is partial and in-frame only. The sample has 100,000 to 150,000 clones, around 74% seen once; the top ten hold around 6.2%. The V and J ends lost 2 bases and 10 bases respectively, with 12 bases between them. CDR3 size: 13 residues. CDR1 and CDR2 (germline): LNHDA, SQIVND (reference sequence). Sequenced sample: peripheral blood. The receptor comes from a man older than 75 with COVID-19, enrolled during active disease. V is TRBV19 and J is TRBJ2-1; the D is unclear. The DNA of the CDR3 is TGTGCCAGTAGTATAAGACCAGGTGGGGAGCAGTTCTTC. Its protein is CASSIRPGGEQFF.